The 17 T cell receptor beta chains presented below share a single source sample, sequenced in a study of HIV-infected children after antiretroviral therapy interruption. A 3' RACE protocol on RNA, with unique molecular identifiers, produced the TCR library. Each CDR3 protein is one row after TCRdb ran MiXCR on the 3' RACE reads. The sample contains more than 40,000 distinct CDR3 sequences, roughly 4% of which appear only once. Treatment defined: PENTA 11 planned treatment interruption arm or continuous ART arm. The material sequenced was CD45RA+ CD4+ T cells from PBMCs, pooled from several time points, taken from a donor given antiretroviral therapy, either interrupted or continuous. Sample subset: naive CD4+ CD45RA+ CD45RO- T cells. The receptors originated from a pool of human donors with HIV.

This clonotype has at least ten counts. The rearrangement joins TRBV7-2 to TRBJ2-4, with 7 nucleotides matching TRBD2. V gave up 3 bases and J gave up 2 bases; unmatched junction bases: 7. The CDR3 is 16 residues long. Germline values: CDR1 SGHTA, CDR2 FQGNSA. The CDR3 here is CASSFVSTSSKNIQYF. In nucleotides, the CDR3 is TGTGCCAGCAGCTTTGTTTCGACTAGCTCCAAAAACATTCAGTACTTC. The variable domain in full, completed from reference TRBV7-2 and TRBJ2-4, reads GAGVSQSPSNKVTEKGKDVELRCDPISGHTALYWYRQSLGQGLEFLIYFQGNSAPDKSGLPSDRFSAERTGGSVSTLTIQRTQQEDSAVYLCASSFVSTSSKNIQYFGAGTRLSVL.

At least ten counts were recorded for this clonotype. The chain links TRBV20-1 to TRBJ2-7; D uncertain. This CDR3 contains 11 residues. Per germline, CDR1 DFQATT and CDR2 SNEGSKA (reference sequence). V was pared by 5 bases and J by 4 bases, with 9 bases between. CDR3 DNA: TGCAGTGCTCTTACTTGGTACGAGCAGTACTTC. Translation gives CSALTWYEQYF.

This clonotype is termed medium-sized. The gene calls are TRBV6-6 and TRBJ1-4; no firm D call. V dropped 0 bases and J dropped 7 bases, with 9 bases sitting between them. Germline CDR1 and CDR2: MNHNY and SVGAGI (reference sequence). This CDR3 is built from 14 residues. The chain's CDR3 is CASSYSAPSEKLFF. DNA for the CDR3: TGTGCCAGCAGTTACTCAGCCCCTTCTGAAAAACTGTTTTTT.

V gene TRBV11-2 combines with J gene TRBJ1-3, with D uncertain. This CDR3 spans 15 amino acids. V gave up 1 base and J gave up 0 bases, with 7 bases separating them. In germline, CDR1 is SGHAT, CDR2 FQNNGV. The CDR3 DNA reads TGTGCCAGCAGCTTAGCCCTCATCTCTGGAAACACCATATATTTT. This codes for CASSLALISGNTIYF.

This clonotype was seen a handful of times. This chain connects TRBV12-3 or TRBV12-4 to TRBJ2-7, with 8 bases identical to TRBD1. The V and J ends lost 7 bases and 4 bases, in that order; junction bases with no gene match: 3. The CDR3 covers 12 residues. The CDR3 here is CASTGQGYEQYF. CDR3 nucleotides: TGTGCCAGCACCGGACAGGGTTACGAGCAGTACTTC.

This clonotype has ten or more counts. The DNA of the CDR3 is TGTGCCAGCAGTTCTGCGGGGGGGGGACCCTACGAGCAGTACTTC. This encodes CASSSAGGGPYEQYF. The V and J genes are TRBV12-3 or TRBV12-4 and TRBJ2-7; the match to TRBD2 covers 9 bases. This CDR3 has 15 amino acids. Trimming removed 4 bases from V and 2 bases from J; junction bases left unmatched: 6.

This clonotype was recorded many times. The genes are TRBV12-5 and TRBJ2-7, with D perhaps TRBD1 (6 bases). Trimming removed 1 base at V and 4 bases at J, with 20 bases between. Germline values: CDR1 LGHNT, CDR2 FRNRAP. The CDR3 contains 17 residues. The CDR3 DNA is TGTGCTAGTGGTTTGGAACGCGGACAGCCGGGAATTTACGAGCAGTACTTC. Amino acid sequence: CASGLERGQPGIYEQYF.

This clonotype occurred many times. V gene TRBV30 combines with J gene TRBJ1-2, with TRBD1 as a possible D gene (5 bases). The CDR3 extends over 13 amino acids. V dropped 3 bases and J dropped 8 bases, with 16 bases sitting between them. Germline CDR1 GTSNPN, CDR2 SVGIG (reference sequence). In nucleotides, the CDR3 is TGTGCCTGGAGGGACACTTCTTCTGCGGGCTACACCTTC. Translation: CAWRDTSSAGYTF. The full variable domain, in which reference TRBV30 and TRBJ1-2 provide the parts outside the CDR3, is SQTIHQWPATLVQPVGSPLSLECTVEGTSNPNLYWYRQAAGRGLQLLFYSVGIGQISSEVPQNLSASRPQDRQFILSSKKLLLSDSGFYLCAWRDTSSAGYTFGSGTRLTVV.

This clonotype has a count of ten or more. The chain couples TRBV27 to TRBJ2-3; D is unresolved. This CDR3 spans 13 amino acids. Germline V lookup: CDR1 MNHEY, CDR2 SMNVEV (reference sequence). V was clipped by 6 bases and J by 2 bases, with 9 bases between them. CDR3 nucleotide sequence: TGTGCCAGCAGGCTATCAAACACAGATACGCAGTATTTT. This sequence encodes CASRLSNTDTQYF.

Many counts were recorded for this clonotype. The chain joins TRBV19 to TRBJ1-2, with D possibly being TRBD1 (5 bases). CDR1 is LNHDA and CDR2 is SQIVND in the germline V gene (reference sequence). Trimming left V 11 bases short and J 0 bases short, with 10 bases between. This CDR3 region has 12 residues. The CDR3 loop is CAVKTANYGYTF. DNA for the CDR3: TGTGCCGTAAAGACAGCTAACTATGGCTACACCTTC.

The CDR3 is CASSQEGVPLGPREETQYF. CDR3 DNA: TGTGCCAGCAGCCAAGAGGGGGTCCCCTTGGGCCCCCGGGAAGAGACCCAGTACTTC. The chain employs TRBV14 and TRBJ2-5; D possibly uses TRBD1 or TRBD2 (5 bases each). Germline values: CDR1 SGHDN, CDR2 FVKESK. V lost 0 bases, J lost 3 bases, and 23 bases lay in between. CDR3 length: 19 residues.

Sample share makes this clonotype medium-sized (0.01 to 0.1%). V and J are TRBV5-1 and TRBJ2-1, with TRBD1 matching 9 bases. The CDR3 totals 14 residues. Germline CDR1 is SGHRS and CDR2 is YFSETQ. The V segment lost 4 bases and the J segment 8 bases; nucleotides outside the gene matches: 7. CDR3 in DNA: TGCGCCAGCAGCCAGGACAGGGGACGCGATGAGCAGTTCTTC. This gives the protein CASSQDRGRDEQFF. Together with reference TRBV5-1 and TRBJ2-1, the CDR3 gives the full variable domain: KAGVTQTPRYLIKTRGQQVTLSCSPISGHRSVSWYQQTPGQGLQFLFEYFSETQRNKGNFPGRFSGRQFSNSRSEMNVSTLELGDSALYLCASSQDRGRDEQFFGPGTRLTVL.

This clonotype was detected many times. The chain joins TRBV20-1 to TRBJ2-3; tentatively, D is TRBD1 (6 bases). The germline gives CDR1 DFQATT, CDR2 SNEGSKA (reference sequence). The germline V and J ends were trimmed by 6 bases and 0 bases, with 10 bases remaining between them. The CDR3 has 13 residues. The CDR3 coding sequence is TGCAGTGCCAGGACAGCTAGCACAGATACGCAGTATTTT. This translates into CSARTASTDTQYF.

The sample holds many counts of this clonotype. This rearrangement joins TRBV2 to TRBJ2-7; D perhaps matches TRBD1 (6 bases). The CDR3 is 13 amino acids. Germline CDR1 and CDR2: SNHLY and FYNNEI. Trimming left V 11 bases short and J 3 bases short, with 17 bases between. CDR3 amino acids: CACHRQANYEQYF. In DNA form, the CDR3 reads TGTGCCTGCCATCGACAGGCAAACTACGAGCAGTACTTC.

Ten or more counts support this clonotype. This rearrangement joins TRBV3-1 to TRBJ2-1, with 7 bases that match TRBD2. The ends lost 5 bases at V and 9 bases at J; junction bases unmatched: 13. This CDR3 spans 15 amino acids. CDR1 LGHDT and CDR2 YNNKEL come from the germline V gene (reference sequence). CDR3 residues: CASSKRGVDPGEQFF. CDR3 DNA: TGTGCCAGCAGCAAGCGGGGAGTGGATCCTGGTGAGCAGTTCTTC.

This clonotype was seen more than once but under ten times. CDR3 in DNA: TGCGCCAGCAGCACCCTAGCGGGGCATCAAGAGACCCAGTACTTC. Translating gives CASSTLAGHQETQYF. The J gene is TRBJ2-5, the V gene TRBV5-1, with 9 bases that match TRBD2. The CDR3 consists of 15 residues. Germline CDR1 and CDR2: SGHRS and YFSETQ. V lost 4 bases, J lost 2 bases, and 6 bases stayed unmatched.

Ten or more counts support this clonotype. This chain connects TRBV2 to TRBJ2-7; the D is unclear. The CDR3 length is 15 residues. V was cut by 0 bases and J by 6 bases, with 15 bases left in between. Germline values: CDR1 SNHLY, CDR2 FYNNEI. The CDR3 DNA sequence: TGTGCCAGCAGTGAAGCGCCGTCGAGAGGCACCGAGCAGTACTTC. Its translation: CASSEAPSRGTEQYF.